This is a list of T cell receptor beta chains from one sample in a study of CD8 T cells in ankylosing spondylitis. MiXCR, applied by TCRdb to the 5' RACE reads, yields one record per CDR3 protein. The repertoire has some 800,000 distinct CDR3 sequences, 10% to 15% of them found once; the top ten carry roughly 0.51%. The source material was blood, either unsorted or a sorted T cell fraction (not recorded which). The origin of the receptors is a male donor with ankylosing spondylitis. CDR3s include the opening cysteine and the closing phenylalanine or tryptophan. D genes are given only for firm matches.

CDR3aa: CASSTGLAGGREQYF
d_gene: TRBD2
v_gene: TRBV12-3/TRBV12-4
j_gene: TRBJ2-7

CDR3aa: CASSRVGLHEQFF
d_gene: TRBD2
v_gene: TRBV28
j_gene: TRBJ2-1

CDR3aa: CSVNQNYGYTF
d_gene: .
v_gene: TRBV29-1
j_gene: TRBJ1-2

CDR3aa: CASSLESDSGANVLTF
d_gene: .
v_gene: TRBV5-1
j_gene: TRBJ2-6

CDR3aa: CATSISSGQGNTIYF
d_gene: .
v_gene: TRBV15
j_gene: TRBJ1-3

CDR3aa: CASSLVGGGNEQYF
d_gene: .
v_gene: TRBV5-1
j_gene: TRBJ2-7

CDR3aa: CASSSHISGAYEQYF
d_gene: .
v_gene: TRBV6-1
j_gene: TRBJ2-7

CDR3aa: CASSGFAFSTDTQYF
d_gene: .
v_gene: TRBV5-6
j_gene: TRBJ2-3

CDR3aa: CASSSDRSYEQYF
d_gene: .
v_gene: TRBV6-5
j_gene: TRBJ2-7

CDR3aa: CASSPQGHGVYGYTF
d_gene: .
v_gene: TRBV5-1
j_gene: TRBJ1-2

CDR3aa: CSARDYRKETQYF
d_gene: .
v_gene: TRBV20-1
j_gene: TRBJ2-5

CDR3aa: CSATRDRVNSPLHF
d_gene: TRBD1
v_gene: TRBV20-1
j_gene: TRBJ1-6

CDR3aa: CSVADGATNEKLFF
d_gene: .
v_gene: TRBV29-1
j_gene: TRBJ1-4

CDR3aa: CSAWKNTEAFF
d_gene: .
v_gene: TRBV20-1
j_gene: TRBJ1-1

CDR3aa: CASSAFLGRTSTDTQYF
d_gene: .
v_gene: TRBV25-1
j_gene: TRBJ2-3

CDR3aa: CASSFWTSGNNEQFF
d_gene: TRBD2
v_gene: TRBV12-3/TRBV12-4
j_gene: TRBJ2-1

CDR3aa: CATRDNHNEQFF
d_gene: .
v_gene: TRBV24-1
j_gene: TRBJ2-1

CDR3aa: CASSPRTGPNTGELFF
d_gene: .
v_gene: TRBV18
j_gene: TRBJ2-2